Below are 10 T cell receptor beta chains sequenced from a single sample in a study of T cells in tuberculosis. Some clones are missing from TCRdb's copy, which holds only in-frame ones; the method was immunoSEQ multiplex PCR. The table has around 38,000 clones, 95% seen once; the top ten hold roughly 3.6%. The sample was PBMCs. Receptor source: a donor aged 10-29 years with latent tuberculosis or without tuberculosis infection.

The V gene is TRBV29-1, the J gene TRBJ1-1, with TRBD1 matching 7 bases. From germline, CDR1 is SQVTM and CDR2 ANQGSEA. J lost 3 bases, V lost 5 bases, and 3 bases had no gene match. The CDR3 spans 12 residues. The DNA of the CDR3 is TGCAGCGTTACAGGGGCGGACACTGAAGCTTTCTTT. This gives the protein CSVTGADTEAFF.

This clone was observed once. DNA for the CDR3: TGTGCCACGTGGGCAGGAGGAGGCAATCAGCCCCAGCATTTT. This gives the protein CATWAGGGNQPQHF. The V call is TRBV18, the J call TRBJ1-5; no firm D call. Germline V gene sequence: CDR1 KGHSH, CDR2 LQKENI. The V gene lost 10 bases and the J gene lost 2 bases, with 15 bases spanning the gap. The CDR3 sequence is 14 residues long.

The chain carries TRBV6-5 and TRBJ1-2, with D maybe TRBD1 (6 bases). Germline CDR1 and CDR2: MNHEY and SVGAGI. V was trimmed by 7 bases and J by 8 bases, leaving 23 bases between them. This CDR3 has 15 amino acids. CDR3: CASTYLRGAAEGYTF. CDR3 coding DNA: TGTGCCAGCACTTATTTACGGGGGGCTGCAGAGGGCTACACCTTC.

The chain combines TRBV9 with TRBJ2-5, with 8 bases identical to TRBD2. The junction had 13 bases not matched to a gene; V was cut back by 0 bases and J by 3 bases. The CDR3 loop spans 18 amino acids. The germline gives CDR1 SGDLS, CDR2 YYNGEE. The CDR3 region is CASSVASGASGREETQYF. In DNA, the CDR3 is TGTGCCAGCAGCGTAGCTAGTGGGGCTAGCGGGCGAGAAGAGACCCAGTACTTC.

V gene TRBV19 combines with J gene TRBJ1-1; weak D call: TRBD1 (5 bases). CDR3 length equals 12 residues. The germline gives CDR1 LNHDA, CDR2 SQIVND (reference sequence). V lost 5 bases and J 6 bases, leaving 10 bases between the germline ends. CDR3 nucleotide sequence: TGTGCCAGTAGTCCCCAGGGCGCTGAAGCTTTCTTT. Translating gives CASSPQGAEAFF.

This clone was counted only a few times. Here the CDR3 DNA reads TGTGCCAGCTCACCACTGGGCACAGGGGTCCAGCCCCAGCATTTT. This translates into CASSPLGTGVQPQHF. The chain combines TRBV18 with TRBJ1-5; TRBD1 matches at 7 bases. The germline gives CDR1 KGHSH, CDR2 LQKENI. This CDR3 has 15 residues. V lost 1 base to trimming and J lost 7 bases; unmatched junction nucleotides: 7.

This rearrangement joins TRBV30 to TRBJ1-5; perhaps TRBD1 as D (6 bases). Trimming removed 3 bases from V and 7 bases from J, with 16 bases in between. In germline, CDR1 is GTSNPN, CDR2 SVGIG (reference sequence). This CDR3 has 14 amino acids. CDR3 protein: CAWSITGIWQPQHF. The CDR3 nucleotides read TGTGCCTGGAGCATTACAGGGATTTGGCAGCCCCAGCATTTT. The full variable domain, rest sourced from reference TRBV30 and TRBJ1-5, is SQTIHQWPATLVQPVGSPLSLECTVEGTSNPNLYWYRQAAGRGLQLLFYSVGIGQISSEVPQNLSASRPQDRQFILSSKKLLLSDSGFYLCAWSITGIWQPQHFGDGTRLSIL.

V is TRBV14 and J is TRBJ1-2, with TRBD1 matching over 8 bases. Germline CDR1 reads SGHDN; CDR2 reads FVKESK. The CDR3 extends over 15 amino acids. Trimming cost V 0 bases and J 2 bases; bases outside gene matches: 2. The CDR3 region is CASSQEWTGNYGYTF. The CDR3 DNA is TGTGCCAGCAGCCAAGAGTGGACAGGGAACTATGGCTACACCTTC.

This chain joins TRBV18 and TRBJ1-1; D is undetermined. The V and J ends lost 5 bases and 1 base respectively, with 17 bases between them. In germline, CDR1 is KGHSH, CDR2 LQKENI. This CDR3 contains 16 residues. The CDR3 here is CASSSHPPTRNTEAFF. CDR3 DNA sequence: TGTGCCAGCTCATCGCATCCCCCCACACGGAACACTGAAGCTTTCTTT.

The V call is TRBV28, the J call TRBJ2-7, with D tentatively TRBD1 (5 bases). V gave up 1 base and J gave up 2 bases, with 9 bases separating them. The CDR3 has 14 residues. Germline assignment: CDR1 MDHEN and CDR2 SYDVKM. CDR3 loop: CASSLSHRPYEQYF. The CDR3 DNA reads as TGTGCCAGCAGTTTATCCCACAGGCCCTACGAGCAGTACTTC. The variable domain in full, with the rest retrieved from reference TRBV28 and TRBJ2-7, is DVKVTQSSRYLVKRTGEKVFLECVQDMDHENMFWYRQDPGLGLRLIYFSYDVKMKEKGDIPEGYSVSREKKERFSLILESASTNQTSMYLCASSLSHRPYEQYFGPGTRLTVT.